Shown below are 18 T cell receptor beta chains from a single sample sequenced in a study of spatial heterogeneity in lung cancer. Time point specified: blood at routine non-recurrence follow-up after resection. The authors sequenced whole RNA from tumor, nontumor lung or frozen PBMC without sorting. TCRdb recomputed calls from the 5' RACE reads with MiXCR, one row per CDR3 protein. The table records about 120,000 distinct CDR3 sequences, 12% of them present only once. This material consisted of PBMCs, taken at follow-up. These receptors all stem from a male donor with early-stage non-small cell lung cancer.

The rearrangement joins TRBV7-8 to TRBJ1-1; 8 positions match TRBD1. Trimming took 1 base from V and 6 from J; bases not matched to a gene: 1. The CDR3 totals 13 residues. The germline CDR1 and CDR2 sequences are SGHVS and FQNEAQ. The CDR3 protein is CASSLGQGSEAFF. In nucleotides, the CDR3 is TGTGCCAGCAGCTTAGGACAGGGGTCTGAAGCTTTCTTT.

The table lists this clonotype with a few counts. The rearrangement joins TRBV5-1 to TRBJ1-1; no firm D call. Germline loops: CDR1 SGHRS, CDR2 YFSETQ. The CDR3 runs to 12 residues. V lost 4 bases to trimming and J lost 6 bases, with 10 bases between them. The CDR3: CASSEGRAEAFF. CDR3 coding DNA: TGCGCCAGCAGCGAGGGAAGGGCTGAAGCTTTCTTT.

The gene calls are TRBV19 and TRBJ1-5, with 9 bases fitting TRBD1. The J segment lost 0 bases and the V segment lost 5 bases, leaving 8 bases of the junction unmatched. CDR1 and CDR2 (germline): LNHDA, SQIVND (reference sequence). This CDR3 is 17 amino acids long. The CDR3 DNA follows: TGTGCCAGTAGTCCGCCTTGGGGACAGGGTAGCAATCAGCCCCAGCATTTT. It encodes CASSPPWGQGSNQPQHF.

This clonotype was found many times. CDR3 in DNA: TGCGCCAGCAGCCAAGTCGAGTTTACTAGCGGAAGTCCGGAGACCCAGTACTTC. Translating it yields CASSQVEFTSGSPETQYF. This rearrangement joins TRBV4-1 to TRBJ2-5; 8 bases are shared with TRBD2. Trimming removed 1 base from V and 5 bases from J; junction bases left unmatched: 15. This CDR3 has 18 amino acids. Per the germline V gene, CDR1 is MGHRA and CDR2 is YSYEKL.

This clonotype was seen more than once but under ten times. The chain couples TRBV15 to TRBJ2-1; the D is unclear. V shed 0 bases and J shed 0 bases, with 9 bases lying between them. This CDR3 is 16 amino acids long. Germline CDR1 reads LNHNV; CDR2 reads YYDKDF (reference sequence). The DNA of the CDR3 is TGTGCCACCAGCAGAGAAAGGCTGCTCTCCTACAATGAGCAGTTCTTC. It encodes CATSRERLLSYNEQFF.

This clonotype was counted only a few times. The genes are TRBV4-2 and TRBJ1-1, with 7 nucleotides matching TRBD1. Germline loops: CDR1 LGHNA, CDR2 YNFKEQ. The CDR3 is 16 residues long. The V segment lost 2 bases and the J segment 1 base; nucleotides outside the gene matches: 7. The CDR3, as DNA: TGTGCCAGCAGCCAACAGCCCGGACAGGAGAACACTGAAGCTTTCTTT. Residues: CASSQQPGQENTEAFF.

This clonotype was seen only a few times. The gene calls are TRBV28 and TRBJ2-5; 12 bases fit TRBD2. This CDR3 has 14 amino acids. J gave up 4 bases and V 8 bases, and 5 bases lay outside the gene matches. CDR1 and CDR2 from the germline V gene are MDHEN and SYDVKM. The CDR3 DNA sequence: TGTGCCAGCCTAGCGGGGGGGGCGGCAGAGACCCAGTACTTC. This translates into CASLAGGAAETQYF. The whole variable domain, remainder taken from reference TRBV28 and TRBJ2-5, is DVKVTQSSRYLVKRTGEKVFLECVQDMDHENMFWYRQDPGLGLRLIYFSYDVKMKEKGDIPEGYSVSREKKERFSLILESASTNQTSMYLCASLAGGAAETQYFGPGTRLLVL.

This clonotype appeared many times. The rearrangement joins TRBV5-6 to TRBJ1-5; 8 bases fit TRBD1. This CDR3 is built from 15 residues. Germline CDR1 is SGHDT and CDR2 is YYEEEE. V lost 3 bases to trimming and J lost 2 bases; unmatched junction nucleotides: 4. The CDR3: CASSSGGFGNQPQHF. The DNA for the CDR3 is TGTGCCAGCAGCTCAGGGGGCTTTGGCAATCAGCCCCAGCATTTT. Full variable domain (rest looked up from reference TRBV5-6 and TRBJ1-5): DAGVTQSPTHLIKTRGQQVTLRCSPKSGHDTVSWYQQALGQGPQFIFQYYEEEERQRGNFPDRFSGHQFPNYSSELNVNALLLGDSALYLCASSSGGFGNQPQHFGDGTRLSIL.

This clonotype occurred a few times. The rearrangement joins TRBV20-1 to TRBJ2-3, with D possibly matching TRBD1 (6 bases). The length of the CDR3 is 11 residues. From germline, CDR1 is DFQATT and CDR2 SNEGSKA (reference sequence). The CDR3 coding sequence is TGCAGGACAGACTCGGGGACACGGGGGTATTTT. The encoded protein is CRTDSGTRGYF.

This clonotype has only a few counts. The chain uses TRBV6-1 and TRBJ1-5; TRBD1 aligns across 7 bases. V trimming: 11 bases; J trimming: 5 bases; junction bases outside the gene matches: 9. This CDR3 has 13 amino acids. Germline values: CDR1 MNHNS, CDR2 SASEGT. The CDR3 DNA follows: TGTGCCGCGGGGAGGGGGCCCGATCAGCCCCAGCATTTT. This sequence encodes CAAGRGPDQPQHF.

This clonotype was counted only a few times. The chain joins TRBV5-1 to TRBJ2-1; D is uncertain. V lost 0 bases and J 0 bases, leaving 7 bases between the germline ends. The V gene's germline CDR1 is SGHRS and CDR2 YFSETQ. This CDR3 is built from 15 residues. This CDR3 is CASSLEARSYNEQFF. The CDR3 DNA follows: TGCGCCAGCAGCTTGGAGGCCCGCTCCTACAATGAGCAGTTCTTC.

This clonotype has at least ten counts. The rearrangement uses TRBV5-1 and TRBJ2-1; 11 bases match TRBD1. Germline V gene data show CDR1 as SGHRS and CDR2 as YFSETQ. This CDR3 contains 14 residues. Germline trimming cut 6 bases from V and 12 bases from J; bases unmatched to any gene: 11. The CDR3 reads CASTGQGATTGQFF. Written as DNA, the CDR3 is TGCGCCAGCACCGGACAGGGGGCTACGACAGGGCAGTTCTTC.

This clonotype was counted a few times. The rearrangement uses TRBV20-1 and TRBJ2-1; D remains unclear. V shed 3 bases and J shed 4 bases, with 13 bases lying between them. The CDR3 is 14 residues long. The germline V gene encodes CDR1 DFQATT and CDR2 SNEGSKA (reference sequence). CDR3 nucleotide sequence: TGCAGTGCTAGTCCGGATTACTCGTACAATGAGCAGTTCTTC. Translated: CSASPDYSYNEQFF.

The genes are TRBV20-1 and TRBJ1-4; the match to TRBD1 covers 7 bases. J was trimmed by 3 bases and V by 3 bases; bases with no gene match: 4. The CDR3 totals 14 residues. CDR1 DFQATT and CDR2 SNEGSKA come from the germline V gene (reference sequence). CDR3 DNA sequence: TGCAGTGCTAGTAAGGGACAGCCTAATGAAAAACTGTTTTTT. It yields the protein CSASKGQPNEKLFF.

This clonotype has a handful of counts. The genes are TRBV9 and TRBJ2-7; 11 bases map to TRBD1. The CDR3 is made up of 14 amino acids. Germline loops: CDR1 SGDLS, CDR2 YYNGEE. The V segment lost 5 bases and the J segment 2 bases; nucleotides outside the gene matches: 3. CDR3 amino acids: CASSRGQGAYEQYF. CDR3 DNA: TGTGCCAGCAGTCGGGGACAGGGGGCCTACGAGCAGTACTTC.

This clonotype was observed at least ten times. This chain links TRBV29-1 with TRBJ1-2; TRBD1 matches at 7 bases. The V gene's germline CDR1 is SQVTM and CDR2 ANQGSEA. This CDR3 contains 14 residues. V was clipped by 5 bases and J by 8 bases; unmatched bases: 14. The CDR3 here is CSVSPGQAARGYTF. The CDR3 nucleotides are TGCAGCGTTTCGCCCGGACAGGCGGCTAGGGGCTACACCTTC. The full variable domain, rest sourced from reference TRBV29-1 and TRBJ1-2, is SAVISQKPSRDICQRGTSLTIQCQVDSQVTMMFWYRQQPGQSLTLIATANQGSEATYESGFVIDKFPISRPNLTFSTLTVSNMSPEDSSIYLCSVSPGQAARGYTFGSGTRLTVV.

In its sample, this clonotype was seen many times. The rearrangement joins TRBV7-9 to TRBJ2-7; D is unclear. The germline CDR1 and CDR2 sequences are SEHNR and FQNEAQ (reference sequence). Trimming took off 8 bases at V and 5 bases at J, with 7 bases between the two ends. The CDR3 is 10 amino acids. This CDR3 is CASGQNEQYF. The DNA for the CDR3 is TGTGCCAGCGGCCAGAACGAGCAGTACTTC.

This clonotype was found many times. The chain has TRBV5-4 and TRBJ2-1; 9 bases line up with TRBD2. With 3 bases clipped from V and 13 bases from J, the junction kept 17 bases outside the gene matches. Germline V gene data show CDR1 as SGHNT and CDR2 as YYREEE (reference sequence). The CDR3 is 16 residues long. CDR3 sequence reads: CASSSRVVSGGREQFF. Here the CDR3 DNA reads TGTGCCAGCAGCTCCCGAGTAGTTAGCGGGGGAAGGGAACAGTTCTTC.